This T cell receptor beta chain was observed in a study of shared clonotypes between healthy human individuals (dated by TCRdb to about 2020). Study-wide context: A few men and two women, aged 18 to 49 years, made up the cohort. For each donor, three plates each were used for CD4 naive and CD4 memory, two plates were used for CD8 naive, and one plate was used for CD8 memory. The study deeply sequenced blood TCR repertoires of several healthy adults to estimate repertoire size and the extent of clonotype sharing between individuals. Different laboratories and diverse techniques were used to prepare libraries and sequence TCR repertoires, to increase sequencing depth and limit assay-specific biases. Per donor, leukapheresis produced somewhere between about 0.85 and 8.9 billion PBMCs.

What the research found in general, with its limitations: Sampling was restricted to blood, and TCR repertoires in tissue are likely to differ from TCR repertoires in blood. Because the study included a small number of donors, the genetic and exposure-history diversity represented was limited. Clonotypes shared by all four sorted-subset donors showed higher generation probabilities than non-shared clonotypes. Even with the large sequencing depth, rarefaction of the sorted-subset datasets indicated that sequencing was incomplete. When a few donors were compared, the shared fraction of clonotypes was around 5% for naive CD4, 3.5% for naive CD8, roughly 2.5% for memory CD4, and under 0.5% for memory CD8. Naive subsets generally had larger estimated clonotype richness than memory subsets. Based on pairwise subsampling, the degree of clonotype sharing among donors was expected to be affected by sequencing depth.

CD8 naive samples were CD45RO-negative cells positively selected for CCR7, giving a CD45RA+CCR7+ population that excluded TemRA cells. The donors were healthy, HIV-negative adults who had no recently reported acute infections or vaccinations. All donors were Caucasian adults living in Nashville, Tennessee, USA. Blood was collected by leukapheresis, and PBMCs were isolated by Ficoll-Histopaque density gradient centrifugation and then cryopreserved in liquid nitrogen vapor phase. Analytical flow cytometry was used to check the purity and quantity of each magnetically sorted T cell population. From each sorted fraction, genomic DNA was isolated and quantified by UV absorbance on a Nanodrop 2000c. Using the deep immunoSEQ assay, multiplex PCR amplified TCR CDR3 regions from genomic DNA. Extracted genomic DNA from each cell subset was distributed evenly across all wells of several immunoSEQ 96-well plates, and each plate was treated as a replicate. For sorted subsets, 200 to 250 ng of genomic DNA, equivalent to 30,000 or so T cell genomes, went into each replicate PCR. Purified libraries were quantified with a Qubit 3.0 fluorometer, sized on a Bioanalyzer 2100, and re-quantified with the KAPA Library Quantification kit. Every immunoSEQ 96-well plate was sequenced on a separate single-read 150-cycle Illumina NextSeq 550 flow cell. As for the authors' bioinformatics: Because only junctional sequences without quality scores were contained in the immunoSEQ output, filtering matching that applied to full-length reads could not be performed. Sequences were annotated with PyIR, a Python wrapper for IgBLAST v1.9, using IMGT germline references to assign V/J genes and CDR3. Reads with weak V/J assignments (E-value above 1e-6), missing CDR3, stop codons, out-of-frame junctions, or ambiguous translated residues were removed. V3J clonotypes were defined as sequences sharing an identical inferred V gene, J gene, and CDR3 amino acid sequence. To compute the percentage overlap between repertoires, the number of shared unique clonotypes was divided by the size of the smaller repertoire. Richness of each repertoire was evaluated using RTK rarefaction, the Chao1 estimator, and Recon v2.1 estimates of unobserved clonotypes. Generation probabilities were computed with OLGA for all TCRbeta clonotypes obtained by the gDNA method from a few donors. TCRdb carries this immuneACCESS record with in-frame sequences only. Its versions omit some clonotypes, under half of them owing to an unresolved V gene in the studies checked, with the rest unexplained. V and J calls and clone size are given by that table; D and trimming were obtained from the DNA. This sample is represented by approximately 600,000 clones; 85% to 95% of them were singletons. Approximately 0.11% of the sample comes from the top ten.

Comments on this clone: This receptor's antigen is unknown. Per-base qualities were not stored, and no clone one base away is much larger.

The CDR3 spans 15 residues, from the cysteine through the phenylalanine. The only DNA kept is the CDR3, 45 bases in frame from the first base. V was cut back by 0 bases and J by 4 bases, leaving a gap of 11 bases between them. CDR1 and CDR2, per the germline V gene, are SGDLS and YYNGEE. The sequence was obtained from a woman under 40 in good health. The sequencing sample was made of naive CD8+ T cells sorted from blood. Read against the paper, the sample's cell subset or site label means: CD45RA+CCR7+. The chain employs TRBV9 and TRBJ2-1; the D match is possibly TRBD1 or TRBD2, with 7 bases aligned in each. The DNA sequence is TGTGCCAGCAGCGTAGCAGGGGGAGGGTACAATGAGCAGTTCTTC. This yields the protein CASSVAGGGYNEQFF.